The 25 T cell receptor beta chains presented below share a single source sample, sequenced in a study of T cell repertoires in cytomegalovirus infection. Their recognized antigens are unknown. A single record per CDR3 protein comes from TCRdb applying MiXCR to the reads. The sample lists roughly 200,000 distinct CDR3 sequences, approximately 38% seen once, with approximately 60% in the top ten. Source: CD8+ T cells from cultured PBMCs, taken from culture after CMV antigen stimulation. All receptors derive from a human donor in good health (CMV status not recorded). Some clones in this sample may be carry-over from other donors' samples.

The chain combines TRBV11-2 with TRBJ2-3, with no clear D. V was cut by 5 bases and J by 1 base, with 16 bases left in between. The CDR3 runs 16 residues. The germline V gene has CDR1 SGHAT and CDR2 FQNNGV. DNA of the CDR3: TGTGCCAGCAGCCCTGAAGTACAGCCTGGCACAGATACGCAGTATTTT. Translation: CASSPEVQPGTDTQYF. Together with reference TRBV11-2 and TRBJ2-3, the CDR3 gives the full variable domain: EAGVAQSPRYKIIEKRQSVAFWCNPISGHATLYWYQQILGQGPKLLIQFQNNGVVDDSQLPKDRFSAERLKGVDSTLKIQPAKLEDSAVYLCASSPEVQPGTDTQYFGPGTRLTVL.

This clonotype was counted a few times. The genes are TRBV4-2 and TRBJ2-5, with 8 bases matching TRBD2. From germline, CDR1 is LGHNA and CDR2 YNFKEQ. The CDR3 is made up of 16 amino acids. V lost 4 bases, J lost 2 bases, and 9 bases stayed unmatched. The CDR3 DNA is TGTGCCAGCAGCCTCCTGGGGCCTAGCGGGCAAGAGACCCAGTACTTC. Its translation is CASSLLGPSGQETQYF.

The chain uses TRBV6-5 and TRBJ2-3; D remains unclear. Trimming shortened V by 0 bases and J by 5 bases, and 18 bases separated the two germline ends. Germline CDR1 reads MNHEY; CDR2 reads SVGAGI. The CDR3 has 17 amino acids. DNA of the CDR3: TGTGCCAGCAGTTACTCGAGGCAGAGCCCAGGTGAAGATACGCAGTATTTT. It yields the protein CASSYSRQSPGEDTQYF.

The J gene is TRBJ1-1, the V gene TRBV2; D is unresolved. Germline assignment: CDR1 SNHLY and CDR2 FYNNEI. Trimming stripped 3 bases from V and 1 base from J, with 9 bases between. The CDR3 runs 14 residues. This chain's CDR3 is CASSDKWGNTEAFF. DNA for the CDR3: TGTGCCAGCAGTGATAAGTGGGGGAACACTGAAGCTTTCTTT.

The V call is TRBV5-5, the J call TRBJ2-7; D is uncertain. Trimming pared 4 bases from V and 4 bases from J, leaving 12 bases between. The CDR3 extends over 13 amino acids. CDR1 SGHKS and CDR2 YYEKEE come from the germline V gene (reference sequence). The CDR3 DNA follows: TGTGCCAGCAGCCACAACCCGGCATACGAGCAGTACTTC. Translating it yields CASSHNPAYEQYF.

This clonotype was seen a handful of times. This chain links TRBV30 with TRBJ2-1; the D gene is possibly TRBD2 (7 bases). The CDR3 is 15 residues long. Germline V gene sequence: CDR1 GTSNPN, CDR2 SVGIG (reference sequence). V was shortened by 0 bases and J by 3 bases, with 12 bases between the two germline ends. The chain's CDR3 is CAWSVSGGFYNEQFF. CDR3 sequence (DNA): TGTGCCTGGAGTGTCTCGGGGGGCTTCTACAATGAGCAGTTCTTC.

The V call is TRBV24-1, the J call TRBJ2-1; possibly TRBD2 for D (6 bases). The V end was cut by 5 bases, the J end by 2 bases, with 24 bases between. CDR3 length equals 19 residues. The germline CDR1 and CDR2 sequences are KGHDR and SFDVKD. The CDR3 region is CATSGGSGGGGTPYNEQFF. The CDR3 coding sequence is TGTGCCACCAGTGGAGGAAGTGGTGGAGGCGGGACCCCCTACAATGAGCAGTTCTTC.

The V call is TRBV5-1, the J call TRBJ1-2, with 7 bases lining up with TRBD1. The CDR3 length is 14 residues. V shed 1 base, J shed 5 bases, and the junction held 5 bases outside the gene matches. CDR1 and CDR2 from the germline V gene are SGHRS and YFSETQ. CDR3 sequence reads: CASSLTGEMYGYTF. DNA of the CDR3: TGCGCCAGCAGCTTGACAGGGGAGATGTATGGCTACACCTTC.

This clonotype came up many times. The rearrangement links TRBV7-2 to TRBJ1-5, with no clear D. Between the trimmed V and J ends, which lost 5 bases and 3 bases, there was a span of 17 bases. The CDR3 consists of 16 residues. Germline V lookup: CDR1 SGHTA, CDR2 FQGNSA. The CDR3 DNA follows: TGTGCCAGCAGCCCCCAAGGAGTAAGATCCAATCAGCCCCAGCATTTT. Its translation is CASSPQGVRSNQPQHF. The full variable domain, with the rest looked up from reference TRBV7-2 and TRBJ1-5, is GAGVSQSPSNKVTEKGKDVELRCDPISGHTALYWYRQSLGQGLEFLIYFQGNSAPDKSGLPSDRFSAERTGGSVSTLTIQRTQQEDSAVYLCASSPQGVRSNQPQHFGDGTRLSIL.

This sequence joins TRBV7-6 and TRBJ2-3; D unclear. This CDR3 has 14 residues. With 1 base removed from V and 1 base from J, the gap between germline ends came to 6 bases. Per germline, CDR1 SGHVS and CDR2 FNYEAQ. In DNA, the CDR3 is TGTGCCAGCAGCTTAGGGATGGGCACAGATACGCAGTATTTT. Translating it yields CASSLGMGTDTQYF.

The rearrangement links TRBV6-2 or TRBV6-3 to TRBJ2-7, with 7 bases that match TRBD2. The CDR3 totals 12 residues. From germline, CDR1 is MNHEY and CDR2 SVGEGT. J gave up 3 bases and V 11 bases, and 7 bases lay outside the gene matches. DNA of the CDR3: TGTGCCGCCGACGGCGGGAGCTACGAGCAGTACTTC. Its protein product is CAADGGSYEQYF.

This clonotype has more than one count but fewer than ten. The rearrangement links TRBV27 to TRBJ2-2; 11 bases are shared with TRBD1. V shed 8 bases, J shed 0 bases, and the junction held 11 bases outside the gene matches. This CDR3 has 18 amino acids. The germline V gene encodes CDR1 MNHEY and CDR2 SMNVEV (reference sequence). The CDR3 DNA is TGTGCCAGCTTCGACCTCGGGGGACAGGGGGCGAACACCGGGGAGCTGTTTTTT. It codes for CASFDLGGQGANTGELFF.

The genes are TRBV7-6 and TRBJ1-5; D gene uncertain. V was pared by 8 bases and J by 4 bases, with 15 bases between. CDR3 length: 14 amino acids. Germline lookup yields CDR1 SGHVS and CDR2 FNYEAQ. The chain's CDR3 is CASGRVGGNQPQHF. The CDR3 bases are TGTGCCAGCGGGCGGGTTGGTGGTAATCAGCCCCAGCATTTT.

The chain recombines TRBV10-3 with TRBJ1-1; D gene unclear. Per the germline V gene, CDR1 is ENHRY and CDR2 is SYGVKD. The CDR3 is 13 residues long. Trimming stripped 4 bases from V and 2 bases from J, with 8 bases between. The DNA for the CDR3 is TGTGCCATCAGTGTTAATTCCAACACTGAAGCTTTCTTT. This encodes CAISVNSNTEAFF.

V gene TRBV12-3 or TRBV12-4 combines with J gene TRBJ2-3; TRBD2 agrees at 8 bases. The CDR3 is 15 residues long. V was pared by 5 bases and J by 5 bases, with 9 bases of the junction left unmatched. The CDR3 sequence is CASSRGSGERDTQYF. CDR3 sequence (DNA): TGTGCCAGCAGTCGAGGTAGCGGGGAAAGAGATACGCAGTATTTT.

The chain has TRBV12-3 or TRBV12-4 and TRBJ2-1; 8 bases match TRBD2. This CDR3 contains 14 residues. J lost 5 bases, V lost 6 bases, and 6 bases had no gene match. CDR3: CASRTSVSDNEQFF. In DNA, the CDR3 is TGTGCCAGCAGGACTAGCGTATCTGACAATGAGCAGTTCTTC.

This rearrangement joins TRBV6-1 to TRBJ1-5, with 7 bases aligning to TRBD1. The V gene's germline CDR1 is MNHNS and CDR2 SASEGT. Trimming cost V 0 bases and J 3 bases; bases outside gene matches: 5. This CDR3 region has 16 residues. DNA for the CDR3: TGTGCCAGCAGTGAAGCGGGACAGCTTCTCAATCAGCCCCAGCATTTT. Translating it yields CASSEAGQLLNQPQHF.

This clonotype appeared once. The J gene is TRBJ1-5, the V gene TRBV28, with D unclear. CDR3 length equals 15 residues. Germline CDR1 and CDR2: MDHEN and SYDVKM. Trimming pared 2 bases from V and 2 bases from J, leaving 10 bases between. For the CDR3, the DNA is TGTGCCAGCAGTTTAAATCCTGCGGGCAATCAGCCCCAGCATTTT. It specifies CASSLNPAGNQPQHF.

As for this clonotype: A read error may be the cause here, since a much bigger clone is one base away. This sequence joins TRBV7-3 and TRBJ2-7, with 10 bases aligning to TRBD2. There are 15 residues in the CDR3. V was clipped by 2 bases and J by 0 bases; unmatched bases: 1. Germline CDR1 is SGHTA and CDR2 is FQGTGA. As DNA, the CDR3 is TGTGCCAGCAGCTTATCTAGCGGGGGCTCCTACGAGCAGTACTTC. Translating it yields CASSLSSGGSYEQYF.

The V and J genes are TRBV10-1 and TRBJ1-3; TRBD1 matches 8 bases. The V segment lost 6 bases and the J segment 2 bases; nucleotides outside the gene matches: 6. Germline V CDR1 and CDR2: WNHNN, SYGVQD (reference sequence). This CDR3 is 15 amino acids long. CDR3 in DNA: TGCGCCAGCAGGAAGGACAGGGCGGCTGGAAACACCATATATTTT. It yields the protein CASRKDRAAGNTIYF.

This clonotype was counted between two and nine times. The genes are TRBV11-2 and TRBJ2-5, with 11 positions matching TRBD2. This CDR3 region has 15 residues. The V and J ends lost 5 bases and 1 base, in that order; junction bases with no gene match: 3. Germline CDR1 SGHAT, CDR2 FQNNGV. The CDR3 DNA reads as TGTGCCAGCAGCCCCGGGACTAGCGGCCAAGAGACCCAGTACTTC. Amino acids: CASSPGTSGQETQYF. Full variable domain (outside the CDR3, taken from reference TRBV11-2 and TRBJ2-5): EAGVAQSPRYKIIEKRQSVAFWCNPISGHATLYWYQQILGQGPKLLIQFQNNGVVDDSQLPKDRFSAERLKGVDSTLKIQPAKLEDSAVYLCASSPGTSGQETQYFGPGTRLLVL.

This clonotype was seen a few times. The rearrangement links TRBV12-5 to TRBJ2-1; no clear D gene. Deletions cut 6 bases from V and 6 bases from J, with 12 bases between. This CDR3 is 13 amino acids long. The V gene's germline CDR1 is LGHNT and CDR2 FRNRAP. CDR3 protein: CASGPQLFNEQFF. CDR3 in DNA: TGTGCTAGTGGGCCTCAGCTTTTCAATGAGCAGTTCTTC.

The chain is built from TRBV27 and TRBJ1-5; no clear D. Germline values: CDR1 MNHEY, CDR2 SMNVEV (reference sequence). Trimming shortened V by 5 bases and J by 3 bases, and 8 bases separated the two germline ends. The CDR3 sequence is 13 residues long. CDR3 protein: CASSPSANQPQHF. Written as DNA, the CDR3 is TGTGCCAGCAGTCCCTCGGCCAATCAGCCCCAGCATTTT.

This clonotype has only a few counts. The rearrangement uses TRBV11-2 and TRBJ2-4; D may be TRBD2 (6 bases). Germline CDR1 SGHAT, CDR2 FQNNGV. The CDR3 spans 16 residues. The V end lost 5 bases, the J end lost 3 bases, and 17 bases lay between the germline ends. CDR3 DNA: TGTGCCAGCAGCCTAGGACTATCAAGAAACAAAAACATTCAGTACTTC. The encoded protein is CASSLGLSRNKNIQYF.

This rearrangement joins TRBV7-6 to TRBJ2-7; 9 bases map to TRBD2. The CDR3 spans 16 residues. With 5 bases clipped from V and 6 bases from J, the junction kept 14 bases outside the gene matches. The germline gives CDR1 SGHVS, CDR2 FNYEAQ. As DNA, the CDR3 is TGTGCCAGCAGCCCGAAGGGCGGGGGGGGCTGGGGCGAGCAGTACTTC. Amino acids: CASSPKGGGGWGEQYF.